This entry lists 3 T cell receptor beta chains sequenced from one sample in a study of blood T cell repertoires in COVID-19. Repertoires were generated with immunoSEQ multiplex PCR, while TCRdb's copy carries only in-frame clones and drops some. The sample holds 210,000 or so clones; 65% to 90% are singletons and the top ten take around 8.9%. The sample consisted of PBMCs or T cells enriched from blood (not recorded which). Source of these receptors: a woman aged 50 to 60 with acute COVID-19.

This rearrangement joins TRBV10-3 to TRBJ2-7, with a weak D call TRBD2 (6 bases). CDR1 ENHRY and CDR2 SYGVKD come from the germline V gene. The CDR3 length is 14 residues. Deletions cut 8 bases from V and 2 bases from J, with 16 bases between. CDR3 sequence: CAIVAGTVPYEQYF. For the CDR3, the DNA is TGTGCCATCGTGGCGGGAACGGTCCCCTACGAGCAGTACTTC.

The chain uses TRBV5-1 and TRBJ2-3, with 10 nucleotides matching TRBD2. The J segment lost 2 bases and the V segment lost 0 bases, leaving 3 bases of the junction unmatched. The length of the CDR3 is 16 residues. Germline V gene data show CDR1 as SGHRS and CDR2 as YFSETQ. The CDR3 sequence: CASSLELAGITDTQYF. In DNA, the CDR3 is TGCGCCAGCAGCTTGGAACTAGCGGGGATCACAGATACGCAGTATTTT.

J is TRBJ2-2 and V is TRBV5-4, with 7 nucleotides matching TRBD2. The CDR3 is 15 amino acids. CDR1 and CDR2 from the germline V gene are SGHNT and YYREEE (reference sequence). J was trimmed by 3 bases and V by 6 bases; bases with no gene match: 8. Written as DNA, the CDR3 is TGTGCCAGCAAACCGGGCCGGGAGGACACCGGGGAGCTGTTTTTT. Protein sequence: CASKPGREDTGELFF. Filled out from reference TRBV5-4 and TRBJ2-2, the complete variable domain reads ETGVTQSPTHLIKTRGQQVTLRCSSQSGHNTVSWYQQALGQGPQFIFQYYREEENGRGNFPPRFSGLQFPNYSSELNVNALELDDSALYLCASKPGREDTGELFFGEGSRLTVL.